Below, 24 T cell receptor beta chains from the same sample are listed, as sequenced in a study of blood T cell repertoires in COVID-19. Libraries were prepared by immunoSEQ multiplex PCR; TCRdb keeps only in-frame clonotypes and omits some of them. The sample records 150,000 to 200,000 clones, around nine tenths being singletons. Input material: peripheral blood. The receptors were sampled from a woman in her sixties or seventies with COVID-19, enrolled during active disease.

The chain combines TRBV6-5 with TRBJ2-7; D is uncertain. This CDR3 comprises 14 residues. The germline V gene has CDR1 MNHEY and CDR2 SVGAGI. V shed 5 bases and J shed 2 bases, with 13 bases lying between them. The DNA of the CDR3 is TGTGCCAGCAGTCCCCGGGTCCCTACCTACGAGCAGTACTTC. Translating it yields CASSPRVPTYEQYF.

The CDR3 protein is CASSLTRQGAFTYEQYF. The CDR3 bases are TGTGCCAGCAGCTTGACGAGACAGGGGGCTTTCACCTACGAGCAGTACTTC. The J gene is TRBJ2-7, the V gene TRBV5-6, with 10 bases lining up with TRBD1. Germline-derived CDR1 and CDR2 are SGHDT and YYEEEE. V lost 1 base, J lost 2 bases, and 9 bases stayed unmatched. The CDR3 is 17 amino acids.

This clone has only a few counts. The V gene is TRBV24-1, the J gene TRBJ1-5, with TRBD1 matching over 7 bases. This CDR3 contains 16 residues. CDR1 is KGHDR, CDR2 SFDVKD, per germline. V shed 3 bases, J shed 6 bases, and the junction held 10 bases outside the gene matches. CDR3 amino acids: CATSDATGVGLQPQHF. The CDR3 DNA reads TGTGCCACCAGTGATGCAACAGGGGTAGGGCTTCAGCCCCAGCATTTT.

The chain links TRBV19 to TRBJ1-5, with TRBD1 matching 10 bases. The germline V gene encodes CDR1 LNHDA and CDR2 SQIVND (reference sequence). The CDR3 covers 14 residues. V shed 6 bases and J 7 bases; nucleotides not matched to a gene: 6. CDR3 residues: CASSGTGVGQPQHF. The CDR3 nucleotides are TGTGCCAGTAGCGGGACAGGGGTAGGGCAGCCCCAGCATTTT.

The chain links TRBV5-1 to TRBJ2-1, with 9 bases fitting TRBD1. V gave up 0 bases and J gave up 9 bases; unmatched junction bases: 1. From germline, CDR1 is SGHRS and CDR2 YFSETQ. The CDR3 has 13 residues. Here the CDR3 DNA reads TGCGCCAGCAGCTTGGGACAGGGGGGTGAGCAGTTCTTC. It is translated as CASSLGQGGEQFF. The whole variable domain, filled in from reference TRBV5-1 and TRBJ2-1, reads KAGVTQTPRYLIKTRGQQVTLSCSPISGHRSVSWYQQTPGQGLQFLFEYFSETQRNKGNFPGRFSGRQFSNSRSEMNVSTLELGDSALYLCASSLGQGGEQFFGPGTRLTVL.

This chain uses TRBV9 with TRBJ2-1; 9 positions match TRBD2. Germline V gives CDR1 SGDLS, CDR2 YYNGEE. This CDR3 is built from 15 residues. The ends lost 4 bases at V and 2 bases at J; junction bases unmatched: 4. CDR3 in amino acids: CASSPLAGAYNEQFF. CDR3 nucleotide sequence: TGTGCCAGCAGCCCCTTAGCGGGGGCCTACAATGAGCAGTTCTTC.

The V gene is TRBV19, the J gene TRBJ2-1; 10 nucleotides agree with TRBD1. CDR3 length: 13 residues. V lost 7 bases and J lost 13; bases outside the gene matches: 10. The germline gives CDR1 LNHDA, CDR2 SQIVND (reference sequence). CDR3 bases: TGTGCCAGTAACTTGGTAGGGGACAGGGGCCAGTTCTTC. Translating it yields CASNLVGDRGQFF.

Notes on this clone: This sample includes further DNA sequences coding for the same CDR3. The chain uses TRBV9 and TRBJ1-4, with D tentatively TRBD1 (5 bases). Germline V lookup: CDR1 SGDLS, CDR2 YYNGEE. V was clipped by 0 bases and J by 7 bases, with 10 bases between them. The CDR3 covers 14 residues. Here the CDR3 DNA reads TGTGCCAGCAGCGTAGGGGGCGGGGGTGAAAAACTGTTTTTT. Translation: CASSVGGGGEKLFF. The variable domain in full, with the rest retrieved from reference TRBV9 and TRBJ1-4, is DSGVTQTPKHLITATGQRVTLRCSPRSGDLSVYWYQQSLDQGLQFLIQYYNGEERAKGNILERFSAQQFPDLHSELNLSSLELGDSALYFCASSVGGGGEKLFFGSGTQLSVL.

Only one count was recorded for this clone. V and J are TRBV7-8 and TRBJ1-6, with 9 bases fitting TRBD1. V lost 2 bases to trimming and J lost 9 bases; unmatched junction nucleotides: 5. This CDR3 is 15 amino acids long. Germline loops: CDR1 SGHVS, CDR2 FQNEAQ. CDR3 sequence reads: CASSLLGQGVSPLHF. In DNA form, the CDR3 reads TGTGCCAGCAGCTTATTGGGACAGGGTGTTTCACCCCTCCACTTT.

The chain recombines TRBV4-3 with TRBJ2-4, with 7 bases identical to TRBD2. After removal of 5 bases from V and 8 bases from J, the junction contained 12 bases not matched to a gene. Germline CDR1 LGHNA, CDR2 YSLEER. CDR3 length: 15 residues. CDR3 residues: CASSNGLDAWDIQYF. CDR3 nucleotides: TGCGCCAGCAGCAACGGACTAGACGCCTGGGACATTCAGTACTTC.

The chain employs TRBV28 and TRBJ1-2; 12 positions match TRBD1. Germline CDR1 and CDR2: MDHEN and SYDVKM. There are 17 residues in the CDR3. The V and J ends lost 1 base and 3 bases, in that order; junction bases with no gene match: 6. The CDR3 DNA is TGTGCCAGCAGTTTATTGGGGACAGGGGGCGGTGACTATGGCTACACCTTC. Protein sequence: CASSLLGTGGGDYGYTF.

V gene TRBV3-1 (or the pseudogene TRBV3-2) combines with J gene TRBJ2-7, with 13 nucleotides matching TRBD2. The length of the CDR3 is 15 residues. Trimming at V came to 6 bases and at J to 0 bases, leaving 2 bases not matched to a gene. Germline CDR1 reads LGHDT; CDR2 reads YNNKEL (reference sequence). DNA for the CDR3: TGTGCCAGCAGACTAGCGGGAGGGAGCTCCTACGAGCAGTACTTC. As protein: CASRLAGGSSYEQYF.

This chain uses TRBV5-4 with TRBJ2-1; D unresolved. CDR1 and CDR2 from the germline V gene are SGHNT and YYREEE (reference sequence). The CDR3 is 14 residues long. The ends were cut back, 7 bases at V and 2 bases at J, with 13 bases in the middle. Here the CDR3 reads CASSWAFTYNEQFF. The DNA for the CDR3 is TGTGCCAGCTCCTGGGCGTTTACCTACAATGAGCAGTTCTTC.

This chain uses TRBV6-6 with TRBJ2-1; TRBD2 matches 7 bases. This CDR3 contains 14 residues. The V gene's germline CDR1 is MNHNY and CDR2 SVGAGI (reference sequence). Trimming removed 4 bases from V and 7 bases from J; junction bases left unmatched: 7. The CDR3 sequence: CASSSGLEGNEQFF. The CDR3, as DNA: TGTGCCAGCAGTTCCGGACTAGAGGGTAATGAGCAGTTCTTC.

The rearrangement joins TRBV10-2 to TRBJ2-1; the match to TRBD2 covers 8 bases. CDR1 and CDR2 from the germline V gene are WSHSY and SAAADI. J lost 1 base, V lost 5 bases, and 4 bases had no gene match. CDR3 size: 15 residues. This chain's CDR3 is CASSSGSWSYNEQFF. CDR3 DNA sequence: TGCGCCAGCAGTAGCGGGAGTTGGTCCTACAATGAGCAGTTCTTC.

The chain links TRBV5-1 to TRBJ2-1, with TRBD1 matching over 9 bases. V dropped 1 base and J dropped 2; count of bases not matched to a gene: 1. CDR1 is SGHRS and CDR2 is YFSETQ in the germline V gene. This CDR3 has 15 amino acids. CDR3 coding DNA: TGCGCCAGCAGCTTGTACAGGGGGCCCTACAATGAGCAGTTCTTC. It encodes CASSLYRGPYNEQFF.

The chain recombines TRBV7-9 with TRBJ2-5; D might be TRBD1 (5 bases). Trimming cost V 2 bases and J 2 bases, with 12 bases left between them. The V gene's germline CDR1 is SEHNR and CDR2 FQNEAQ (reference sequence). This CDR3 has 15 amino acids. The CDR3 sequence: CASSLRDRVQETQYF. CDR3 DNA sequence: TGTGCCAGCAGCTTAAGAGACAGAGTTCAAGAGACCCAGTACTTC.

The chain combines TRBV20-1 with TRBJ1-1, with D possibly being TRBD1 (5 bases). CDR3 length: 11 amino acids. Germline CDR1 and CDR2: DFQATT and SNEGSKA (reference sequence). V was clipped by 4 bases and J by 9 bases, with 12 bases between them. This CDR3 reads CSATPGGKAFF. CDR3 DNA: TGCAGTGCTACCCCGGGGGGGAAAGCTTTCTTT.

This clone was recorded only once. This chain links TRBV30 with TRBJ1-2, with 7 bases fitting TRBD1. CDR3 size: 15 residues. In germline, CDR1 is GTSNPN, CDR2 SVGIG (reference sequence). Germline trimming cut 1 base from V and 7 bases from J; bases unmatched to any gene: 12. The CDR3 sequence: CAWSGGLDRVRGYTF. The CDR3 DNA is TGTGCCTGGAGTGGGGGACTCGACAGGGTGCGTGGCTACACCTTC.

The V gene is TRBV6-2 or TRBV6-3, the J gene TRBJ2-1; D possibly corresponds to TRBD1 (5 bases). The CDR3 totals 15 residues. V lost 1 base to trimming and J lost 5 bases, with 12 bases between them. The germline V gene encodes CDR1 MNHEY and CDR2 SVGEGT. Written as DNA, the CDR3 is TGTGCCAGCAGTTACTTCAGGGTGTTGGACAATGAGCAGTTCTTC. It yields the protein CASSYFRVLDNEQFF.

The CDR3 loop reads CASSWGQGSNQPQHF. CDR3 in DNA: TGTGCCAGTAGTTGGGGACAGGGTAGCAATCAGCCCCAGCATTTT. The chain combines TRBV19 with TRBJ1-5, with TRBD1 matching 9 bases. The germline gives CDR1 LNHDA, CDR2 SQIVND (reference sequence). The V segment lost 5 bases and the J segment 0 bases; nucleotides outside the gene matches: 2. There are 15 residues in the CDR3. Full variable domain (missing parts from reference TRBV19 and TRBJ1-5): DGGITQSPKYLFRKEGQNVTLSCEQNLNHDAMYWYRQDPGQGLRLIYYSQIVNDFQKGDIAEGYSVSREKKESFPLTVTSAQKNPTAFYLCASSWGQGSNQPQHFGDGTRLSIL.

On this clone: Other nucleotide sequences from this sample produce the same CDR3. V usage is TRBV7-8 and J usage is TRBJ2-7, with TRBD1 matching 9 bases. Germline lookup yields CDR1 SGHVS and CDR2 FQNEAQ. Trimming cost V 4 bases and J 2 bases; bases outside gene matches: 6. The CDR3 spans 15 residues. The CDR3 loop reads CASSSLDRGAYEQYF. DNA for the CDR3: TGTGCCAGCAGCTCCCTGGACAGGGGCGCCTACGAGCAGTACTTC.

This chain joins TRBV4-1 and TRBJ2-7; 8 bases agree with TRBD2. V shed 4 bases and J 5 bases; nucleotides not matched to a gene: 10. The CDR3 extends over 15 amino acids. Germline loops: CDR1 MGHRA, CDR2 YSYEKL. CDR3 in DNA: TGCGCCAGCAGCCGACCGGGACTAGGTATCGACGAGCAGTACTTC. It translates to CASSRPGLGIDEQYF.

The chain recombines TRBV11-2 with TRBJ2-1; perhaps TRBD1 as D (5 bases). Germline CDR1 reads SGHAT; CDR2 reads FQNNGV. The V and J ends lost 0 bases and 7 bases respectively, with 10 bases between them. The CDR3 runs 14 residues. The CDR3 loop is CASSLDPRVNEQFF. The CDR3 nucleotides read TGTGCCAGCAGCTTAGATCCCAGGGTTAATGAGCAGTTCTTC.